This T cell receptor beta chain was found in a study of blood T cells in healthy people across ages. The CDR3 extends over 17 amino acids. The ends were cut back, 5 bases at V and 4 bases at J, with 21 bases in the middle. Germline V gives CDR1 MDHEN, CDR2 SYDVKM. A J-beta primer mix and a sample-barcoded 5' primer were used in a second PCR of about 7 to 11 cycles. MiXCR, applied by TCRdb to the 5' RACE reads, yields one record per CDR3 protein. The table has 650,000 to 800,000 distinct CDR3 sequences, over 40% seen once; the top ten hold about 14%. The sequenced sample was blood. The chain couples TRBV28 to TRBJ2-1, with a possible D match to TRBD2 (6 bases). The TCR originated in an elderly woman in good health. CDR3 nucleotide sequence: TGTGCCAGCAGTCCCCTCTATGACGGGAGTAGGTACAATGAGCAGTTCTTC. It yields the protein CASSPLYDGSRYNEQFF.